This TCR beta chain was captured by sequencing in a study of early T cells in non-severe SARS-CoV-2 infection. Researchers attached unique molecular identifiers to individual cDNA molecules. TCRdb ran MiXCR on the 5' RACE reads and lists one entry per CDR3 protein. The sample shows about 23,000 distinct CDR3 sequences, approximately 5% of them seen only once. This clonotype was seen at least ten times. CDR3 size: 15 residues. Trimming pared 1 base from V and 0 bases from J, leaving 7 bases between. Germline V gene sequence: CDR1 SEHNR, CDR2 FQNEAQ (reference sequence). V is TRBV7-9 and J is TRBJ1-3; D call uncertain. Sequenced input: whole blood. The TCR sequence derives from an adult who was a healthcare worker with PCR-confirmed SARS-CoV-2 infection or an uninfected control (not recorded which). CDR3 sequence (DNA): TGTGCCAGCAGCTTAGGAGAGAGCTCTGGAAACACCATATATTTT. Translation gives CASSLGESSGNTIYF.